The 18 T cell receptor beta chains below all came from one sample that was sequenced in a study of cytomegalovirus exposure and HLA in healthy donors. PCR amplification relied on 60 Vbeta primers (plus 13 Jbeta primers). Generated by immunoSEQ multiplex PCR, the TCRdb table keeps only in-frame clones and is missing some. Counted here are about 110,000 clones, approximately 66% occurring once; the ten biggest clones make up roughly a tenth. The sequenced material came from PBMCs. The receptors were sampled from a man aged 35-49 years in good health and CMV-seropositive.

The chain employs TRBV5-4 and TRBJ2-3; perhaps TRBD1 as D (7 bases). The V gene's germline CDR1 is SGHNT and CDR2 YYREEE (reference sequence). V was clipped by 0 bases and J by 2 bases, with 13 bases between them. This CDR3 comprises 16 residues. The CDR3 is CASSLDAGQNTDTQYF. CDR3 in DNA: TGTGCCAGCAGCTTGGACGCGGGACAGAACACAGATACGCAGTATTTT.

The genes are TRBV4-2 and TRBJ2-2; 10 bases are shared with TRBD2. From germline, CDR1 is LGHNA and CDR2 YNFKEQ. The CDR3 sequence is 19 residues long. Trimming took 0 bases from V and 7 from J; bases not matched to a gene: 14. The CDR3 reads CASSQDSPGGSGRIGELFF. The CDR3 nucleotides read TGTGCCAGCAGCCAAGATTCCCCAGGAGGTAGCGGGAGGATCGGGGAGCTGTTTTTT.

This clone has just a few counts. As DNA, the CDR3 is TGTGCCAGCTCCCCTACAGCAGAGTCGGGAAACACCATATATTTT. Translated: CASSPTAESGNTIYF. The chain has TRBV2 and TRBJ1-3; no reliable D call. Germline assignment: CDR1 SNHLY and CDR2 FYNNEI. This CDR3 comprises 15 residues. Trimming shortened V by 8 bases and J by 4 bases, and 18 bases separated the two germline ends.

The chain employs TRBV30 and TRBJ1-2, with 7 bases fitting TRBD1. In germline, CDR1 is GTSNPN, CDR2 SVGIG (reference sequence). The length of the CDR3 is 13 residues. Trimming removed 1 base from V and 4 bases from J; junction bases left unmatched: 3. The CDR3 sequence is CAWSADRLYGYTF. The CDR3 DNA reads TGTGCCTGGAGTGCGGACAGGCTCTATGGCTACACCTTC.

This clone occurred a few times. V usage is TRBV28 and J usage is TRBJ2-1; 9 bases fit TRBD1. The J segment lost 6 bases and the V segment lost 2 bases, leaving 5 bases of the junction unmatched. Germline CDR1 MDHEN, CDR2 SYDVKM. The CDR3 is made up of 15 amino acids. CDR3 loop: CASSLRDRESNEQFF. CDR3 nucleotides: TGTGCCAGCAGTTTACGGGACAGGGAAAGCAATGAGCAGTTCTTC.

The rearrangement uses TRBV5-4 and TRBJ1-1; 7 bases align to TRBD1. The trim removed 6 bases at V and 4 bases at J, leaving 6 bases unmatched. Germline values: CDR1 SGHNT, CDR2 YYREEE (reference sequence). The CDR3 is 13 amino acids. The DNA for the CDR3 is TGTGCCAGCACCTACAGGGGCAGCACTGAAGCTTTCTTT. It specifies CASTYRGSTEAFF.

This clone was seen only a few times. The rearrangement links TRBV5-1 to TRBJ2-1; tentative D call: TRBD2 (5 bases). Trimming took off 0 bases at V and 8 bases at J, with 15 bases between the two ends. Per germline, CDR1 SGHRS and CDR2 YFSETQ. This CDR3 has 15 amino acids. DNA for the CDR3: TGCGCCAGCAGCTTGGGGGGAGACCTCTTGGATGAGCAGTTCTTC. It specifies CASSLGGDLLDEQFF.

The genes are TRBV2 and TRBJ1-5; TRBD1 might be the D (6 bases). The CDR3 is 14 residues long. The germline V gene has CDR1 SNHLY and CDR2 FYNNEI. V dropped 4 bases and J dropped 3 bases, with 10 bases sitting between them. DNA of the CDR3: TGTGCCAGCAGTGGATGGACAGACAATCAGCCCCAGCATTTT. Its translation: CASSGWTDNQPQHF.

The chain employs TRBV7-7 and TRBJ2-1; D unclear. Trimming cost V 5 bases and J 8 bases, with 16 bases left between them. The germline gives CDR1 SSHAT, CDR2 FNYEAQ (reference sequence). The CDR3 extends over 14 amino acids. CDR3 loop: CASSKDSMVYEQFF. CDR3 bases: TGTGCCAGCAGCAAAGACTCGATGGTCTATGAGCAGTTCTTC.

The chain employs TRBV19 and TRBJ2-2, with 7 bases matching TRBD1. In germline, CDR1 is LNHDA, CDR2 SQIVND (reference sequence). Trimming at V came to 6 bases and at J to 4 bases, leaving 8 bases not matched to a gene. CDR3 length equals 15 residues. The CDR3 protein is CASRDDRDGTGELFF. CDR3 in DNA: TGTGCCAGTAGGGATGACAGGGATGGCACCGGGGAGCTGTTTTTT.

The rearrangement uses TRBV10-3 and TRBJ1-1; D remains unclear. The CDR3 covers 14 residues. Trimming shortened V by 3 bases and J by 1 base, and 9 bases separated the two germline ends. Germline V lookup: CDR1 ENHRY, CDR2 SYGVKD. The CDR3 sequence: CAISDHSRNTEAFF. In DNA, the CDR3 is TGTGCCATCAGTGACCACTCACGGAACACTGAAGCTTTCTTT.

This clone was detected only a few times. The chain couples TRBV6-1 to TRBJ1-5; D not certain. There are 13 residues in the CDR3. V was pared by 2 bases and J by 6 bases, with 8 bases between. The V gene's germline CDR1 is MNHNS and CDR2 SASEGT. As DNA, the CDR3 is TGTGCCAGCAGTGAACTGGTGAGTCAGCCCCAGCATTTT. It codes for CASSELVSQPQHF.

The chain joins TRBV2 to TRBJ2-2; the D gene is possibly TRBD1 (5 bases). This CDR3 region has 12 residues. With 6 bases removed from V and 8 bases from J, the gap between germline ends came to 10 bases. Germline V lookup: CDR1 SNHLY, CDR2 FYNNEI. DNA for the CDR3: TGTGCCAGCAGGCCACAGGATGGGGAGCTGTTTTTT. This gives the protein CASRPQDGELFF.

The V call is TRBV4-1, the J call TRBJ2-1; 12 bases agree with TRBD2. CDR3 size: 18 residues. The V segment lost 1 base and the J segment 4 bases; nucleotides outside the gene matches: 8. The germline V gene has CDR1 MGHRA and CDR2 YSYEKL. The CDR3 region is CASSQGLAGVGKYNEQFF. As DNA, the CDR3 is TGCGCCAGCAGCCAAGGACTAGCGGGAGTGGGTAAATACAATGAGCAGTTCTTC.

The gene calls are TRBV30 and TRBJ1-3; the D gene is possibly TRBD1 (5 bases). Trimming cost V 8 bases and J 2 bases, with 13 bases left between them. Germline V gene sequence: CDR1 GTSNPN, CDR2 SVGIG (reference sequence). The CDR3 is 13 amino acids. The CDR3 protein is CAQRRGAGNTIYF. CDR3 coding DNA: TGTGCCCAGCGCCGGGGGGCTGGAAACACCATATATTTT.

About this clone: A junction end diverges from the germline sequence, so it may reflect a read error. The V call is TRBV25-1, the J call TRBJ2-7; 14 bases align to TRBD2. The germline V gene has CDR1 MGHDK and CDR2 SYGVNS. This CDR3 region has 16 residues. The DNA of the CDR3 is TGTACCAGCAGTGAATGGGGACTAGCGGGGGACTACGAGCAGTACTTC. Its protein product is CTSSEWGLAGDYEQYF.

This chain connects TRBV27 to TRBJ1-5, with D unclear. Germline V gives CDR1 MNHEY, CDR2 SMNVEV (reference sequence). V lost 5 bases, J lost 0 bases, and 14 bases lay in between. CDR3 size: 16 residues. Written as DNA, the CDR3 is TGTGCCAGCAGTCAGGTGGCGACGGTTAGCAATCAGCCCCAGCATTTT. As protein: CASSQVATVSNQPQHF.

This clone has more than one count but fewer than ten. The chain combines TRBV27 with TRBJ2-3, with TRBD2 as a possible D gene (6 bases). The CDR3 spans 15 residues. Germline V gene sequence: CDR1 MNHEY, CDR2 SMNVEV (reference sequence). V lost 5 bases to trimming and J lost 4 bases, with 16 bases between them. The CDR3 spells CASSTRLVSSDTQYF. CDR3 nucleotide sequence: TGTGCCAGCAGTACACGACTAGTTTCTTCAGATACGCAGTATTTT.